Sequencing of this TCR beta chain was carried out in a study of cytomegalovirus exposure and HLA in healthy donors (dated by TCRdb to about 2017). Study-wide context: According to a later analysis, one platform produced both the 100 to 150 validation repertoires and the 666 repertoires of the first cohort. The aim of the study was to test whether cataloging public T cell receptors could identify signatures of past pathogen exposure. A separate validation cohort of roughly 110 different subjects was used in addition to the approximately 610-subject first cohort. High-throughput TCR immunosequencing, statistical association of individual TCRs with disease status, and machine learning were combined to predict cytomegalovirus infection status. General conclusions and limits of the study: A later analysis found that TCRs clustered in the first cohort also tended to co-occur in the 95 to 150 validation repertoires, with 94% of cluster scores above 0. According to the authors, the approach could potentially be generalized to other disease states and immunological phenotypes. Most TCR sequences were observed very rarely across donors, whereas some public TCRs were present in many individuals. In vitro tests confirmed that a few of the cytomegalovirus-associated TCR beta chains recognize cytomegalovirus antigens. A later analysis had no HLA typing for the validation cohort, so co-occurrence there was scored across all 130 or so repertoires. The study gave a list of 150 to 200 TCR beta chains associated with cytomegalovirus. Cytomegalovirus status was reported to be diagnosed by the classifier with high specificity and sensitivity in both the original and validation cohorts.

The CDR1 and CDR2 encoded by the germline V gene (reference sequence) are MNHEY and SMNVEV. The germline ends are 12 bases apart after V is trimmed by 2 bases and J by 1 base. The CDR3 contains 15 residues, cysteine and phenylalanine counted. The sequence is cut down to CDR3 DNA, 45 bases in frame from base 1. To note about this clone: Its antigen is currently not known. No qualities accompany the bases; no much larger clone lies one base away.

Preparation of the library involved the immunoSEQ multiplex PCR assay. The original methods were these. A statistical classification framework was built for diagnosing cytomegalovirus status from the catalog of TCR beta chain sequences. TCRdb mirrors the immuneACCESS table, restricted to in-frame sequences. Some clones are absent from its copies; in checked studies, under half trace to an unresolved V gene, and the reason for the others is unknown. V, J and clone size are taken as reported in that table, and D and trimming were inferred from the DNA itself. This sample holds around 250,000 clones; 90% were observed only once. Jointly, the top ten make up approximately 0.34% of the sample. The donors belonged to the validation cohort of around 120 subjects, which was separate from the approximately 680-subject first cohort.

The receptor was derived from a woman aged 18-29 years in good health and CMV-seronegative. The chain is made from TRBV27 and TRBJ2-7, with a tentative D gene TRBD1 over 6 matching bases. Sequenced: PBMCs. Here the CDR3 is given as CASSLRWDISYEQYF. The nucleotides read TGTGCCAGCAGTTTAAGGTGGGACATATCCTACGAGCAGTACTTC.